This T cell receptor (beta chain) came from a study of T cells in Graves' hyperthyroidism and ophthalmopathy. Study-level findings and limits: Expanded thyroid clonotypes (above 0.001) were mostly also found in blood.

Researchers took RNA transcripts and amplified the TCR beta CDR3 regions from them. A set of HTBI primers served as the primers for a first-round RT-PCR of the TCR CDR3. Via MiXCR, TCRdb re-called the multiplex PCR reads, giving one row per CDR3 protein. The repertoire holds 390,000 or so distinct CDR3 sequences, with about 15% as singletons. The germline V gene encodes CDR1 SEHNR and CDR2 FQNEAQ (reference sequence). The CDR3 runs 16 residues. The V end was cut by 2 bases, the J end by 0 bases, with 12 bases between. This clonotype was picked up a small number of times. The antigen is undetermined. V is TRBV7-9 and J is TRBJ2-3; D perhaps matches TRBD1 (5 bases). The source is a man between 18 and 35 years old with Graves' ophthalmopathy. The sequencing input was blood. This CDR3 is CASSLYAGSSTDTQYF. CDR3 DNA sequence: TGTGCCAGCAGCTTATATGCAGGGTCTAGCACAGATACGCAGTATTTT. Together with reference TRBV7-9 and TRBJ2-3, the CDR3 gives the full variable domain: DTGVSQNPRHKITKRGQNVTFRCDPISEHNRLYWYRQTLGQGPEFLTYFQNEAQLEKSRLLSDRFSAERPKGSFSTLEIQRTEQGDSAMYLCASSLYAGSSTDTQYFGPGTRLTVL.